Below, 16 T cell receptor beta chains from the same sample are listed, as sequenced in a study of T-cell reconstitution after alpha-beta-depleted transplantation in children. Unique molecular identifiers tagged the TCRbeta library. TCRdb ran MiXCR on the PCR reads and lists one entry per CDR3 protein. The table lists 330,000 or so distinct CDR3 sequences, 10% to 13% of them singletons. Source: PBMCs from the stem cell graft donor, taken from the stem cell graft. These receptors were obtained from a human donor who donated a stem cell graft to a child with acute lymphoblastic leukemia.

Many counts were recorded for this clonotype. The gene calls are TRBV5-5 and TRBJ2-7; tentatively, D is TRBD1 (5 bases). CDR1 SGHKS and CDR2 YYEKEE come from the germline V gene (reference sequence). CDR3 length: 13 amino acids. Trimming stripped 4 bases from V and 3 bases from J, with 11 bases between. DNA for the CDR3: TGTGCCAGCAGCCCGACAGATTACTACGAGCAGTACTTC. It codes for CASSPTDYYEQYF.

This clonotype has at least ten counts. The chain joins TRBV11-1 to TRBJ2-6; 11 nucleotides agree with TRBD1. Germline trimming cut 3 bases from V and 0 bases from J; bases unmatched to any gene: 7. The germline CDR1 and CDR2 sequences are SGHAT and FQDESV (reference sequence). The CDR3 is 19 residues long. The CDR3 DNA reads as TGTGCCAGCAGCTTCGCAAGGACAGGGGGCTTCTCTGGGGCCAACGTCCTGACTTTC. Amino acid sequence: CASSFARTGGFSGANVLTF.

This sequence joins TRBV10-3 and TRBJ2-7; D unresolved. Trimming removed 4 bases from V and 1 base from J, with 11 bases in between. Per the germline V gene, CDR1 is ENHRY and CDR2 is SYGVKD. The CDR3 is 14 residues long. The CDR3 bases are TGTGCCATCAGTGGCGGCAGGAGTTCCTACGAGCAGTACTTC. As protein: CAISGGRSSYEQYF.

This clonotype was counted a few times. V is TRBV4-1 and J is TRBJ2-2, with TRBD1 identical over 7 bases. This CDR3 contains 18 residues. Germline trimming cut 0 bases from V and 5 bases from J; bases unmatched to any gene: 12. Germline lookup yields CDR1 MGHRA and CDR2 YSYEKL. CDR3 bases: TGCGCCAGCAGCCAAGAAATCTGGAGACAGGGTTGGACCGGGGAGCTGTTTTTT. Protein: CASSQEIWRQGWTGELFF.

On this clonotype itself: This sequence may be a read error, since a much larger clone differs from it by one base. The CDR3 reads CASSSRQCRFF. The DNA for the CDR3 is TGTGCCAGCAGCTCTCGACAGTGTCGGTTCTTC. This chain connects TRBV12-3 or TRBV12-4 to TRBJ2-1; tentative D call: TRBD1 (5 bases). CDR3 length: 11 residues. Trimming cost V 6 bases and J 15 bases, with 15 bases left between them.

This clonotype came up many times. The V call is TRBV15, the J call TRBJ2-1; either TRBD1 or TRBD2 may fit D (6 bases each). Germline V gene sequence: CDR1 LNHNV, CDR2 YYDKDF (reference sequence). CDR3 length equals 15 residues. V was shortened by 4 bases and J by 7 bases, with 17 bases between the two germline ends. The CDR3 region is CATSKSAQGRNEQFF. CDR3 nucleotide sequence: TGTGCCACCAGCAAGTCAGCCCAGGGGAGGAATGAGCAGTTCTTC.

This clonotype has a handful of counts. CDR3 in DNA: TGCGCCAGCAGCCAGGTCGTCGACAGCTCGTACAATGAGCAGTTCTTC. Amino acid sequence: CASSQVVDSSYNEQFF. The V gene is TRBV4-3, the J gene TRBJ2-1, with a weak D call TRBD1 (5 bases). V was cut by 3 bases and J by 4 bases, with 16 bases left in between. CDR3 length: 16 amino acids. Germline V gene data show CDR1 as LGHNA and CDR2 as YSLEER.

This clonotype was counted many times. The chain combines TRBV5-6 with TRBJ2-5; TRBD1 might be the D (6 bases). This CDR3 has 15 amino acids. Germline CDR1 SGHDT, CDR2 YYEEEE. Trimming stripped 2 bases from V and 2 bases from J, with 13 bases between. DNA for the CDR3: TGTGCCAGCAGCTTTGGTGACAGGAGGCAAGAGACCCAGTACTTC. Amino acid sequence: CASSFGDRRQETQYF. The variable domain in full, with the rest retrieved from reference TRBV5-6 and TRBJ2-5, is DAGVTQSPTHLIKTRGQQVTLRCSPKSGHDTVSWYQQALGQGPQFIFQYYEEEERQRGNFPDRFSGHQFPNYSSELNVNALLLGDSALYLCASSFGDRRQETQYFGPGTRLLVL.

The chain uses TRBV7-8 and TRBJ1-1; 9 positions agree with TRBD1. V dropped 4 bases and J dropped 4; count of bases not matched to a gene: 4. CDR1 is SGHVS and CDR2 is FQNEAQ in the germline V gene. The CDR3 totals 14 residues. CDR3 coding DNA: TGTGCCAGCAGCTCGGGACAGGGCCCCACTGAAGCTTTCTTT. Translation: CASSSGQGPTEAFF. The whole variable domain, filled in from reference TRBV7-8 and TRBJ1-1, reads GAGVSQSPRYKVAKRGQDVALRCDPISGHVSLFWYQQALGQGPEFLTYFQNEAQLDKSGLPSDRFFAERPEGSVSTLKIQRTQQEDSAVYLCASSSGQGPTEAFFGQGTRLTVV.

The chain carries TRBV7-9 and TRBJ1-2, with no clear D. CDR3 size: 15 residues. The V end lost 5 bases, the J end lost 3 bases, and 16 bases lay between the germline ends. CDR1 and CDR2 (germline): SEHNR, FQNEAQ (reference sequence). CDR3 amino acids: CASSHDPRRDYGYTF. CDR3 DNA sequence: TGTGCCAGCAGCCACGACCCCCGACGAGACTATGGCTACACCTTC.

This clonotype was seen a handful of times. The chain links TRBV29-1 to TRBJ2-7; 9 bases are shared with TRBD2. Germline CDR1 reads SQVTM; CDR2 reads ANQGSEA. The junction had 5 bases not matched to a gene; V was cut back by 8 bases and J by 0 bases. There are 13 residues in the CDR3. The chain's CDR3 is CSILAGFSYEQYF. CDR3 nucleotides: TGCAGCATCCTAGCGGGGTTCTCCTACGAGCAGTACTTC.

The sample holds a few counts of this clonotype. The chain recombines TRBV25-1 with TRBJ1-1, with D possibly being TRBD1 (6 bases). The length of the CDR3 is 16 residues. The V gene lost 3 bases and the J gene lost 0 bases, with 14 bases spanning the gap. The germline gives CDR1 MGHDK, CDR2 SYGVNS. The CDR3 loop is CASSETGHAMNTEAFF. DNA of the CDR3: TGTGCCAGCAGTGAGACGGGACATGCCATGAACACTGAAGCTTTCTTT.

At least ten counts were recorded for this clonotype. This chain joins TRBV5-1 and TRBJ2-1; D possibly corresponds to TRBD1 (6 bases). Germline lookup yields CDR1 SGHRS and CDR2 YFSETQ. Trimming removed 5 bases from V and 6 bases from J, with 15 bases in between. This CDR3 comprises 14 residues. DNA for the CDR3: TGCGCCAGCAGGCCCACCTTAGGGGGCAATGAGCAGTTCTTC. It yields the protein CASRPTLGGNEQFF.

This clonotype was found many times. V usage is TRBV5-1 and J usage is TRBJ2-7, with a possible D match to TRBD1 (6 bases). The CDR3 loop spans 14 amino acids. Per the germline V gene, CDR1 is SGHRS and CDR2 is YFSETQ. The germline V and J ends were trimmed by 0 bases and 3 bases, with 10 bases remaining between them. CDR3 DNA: TGCGCCAGCAGCTTGGCAGGGGCAGGCTACGAGCAGTACTTC. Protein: CASSLAGAGYEQYF.

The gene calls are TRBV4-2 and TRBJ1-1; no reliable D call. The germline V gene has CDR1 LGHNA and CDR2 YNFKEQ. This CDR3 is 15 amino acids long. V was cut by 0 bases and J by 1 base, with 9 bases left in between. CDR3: CASSQEEDENTEAFF. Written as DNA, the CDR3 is TGTGCCAGCAGCCAAGAAGAGGATGAGAACACTGAAGCTTTCTTT.

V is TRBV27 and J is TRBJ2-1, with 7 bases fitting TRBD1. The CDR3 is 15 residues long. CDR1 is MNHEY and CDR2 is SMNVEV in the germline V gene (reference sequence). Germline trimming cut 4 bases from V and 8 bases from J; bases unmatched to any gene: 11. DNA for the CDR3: TGTGCCAGCAGTTACGTACAGGGGATTGGCGATGAGCAGTTCTTC. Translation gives CASSYVQGIGDEQFF.